Each of the 28 T cell receptor beta chains below was sequenced from the same sample in a study of blood T cells in healthy people across ages. A second PCR, run for 7 to 11 cycles, used a sample-barcoded 5' primer plus a J-beta primer mix. TCRdb re-analysed the 5' RACE reads in MiXCR, keeping a single row per CDR3 protein. The sample consists of about 640,000 distinct CDR3 sequences, approximately 59% of them appearing once. Sequences were obtained from blood. These receptors were obtained from a man in his sixties in good health.

The genes are TRBV20-1 and TRBJ2-7, with D maybe TRBD2 (7 bases). The germline V gene encodes CDR1 DFQATT and CDR2 SNEGSKA (reference sequence). The length of the CDR3 is 17 residues. The V gene lost 1 base and the J gene lost 3 bases, with 22 bases spanning the gap. Here the CDR3 reads CSARGTVKGGFDYEQYF. CDR3 DNA sequence: TGCAGTGCTAGAGGCACCGTTAAGGGGGGGTTCGACTACGAGCAGTACTTC.

This clonotype came up a few times. This chain links TRBV10-1 with TRBJ2-1; 12 bases fit TRBD2. V shed 0 bases, J shed 15 bases, and the junction held 3 bases outside the gene matches. This CDR3 comprises 13 residues. The V gene's germline CDR1 is WNHNN and CDR2 SYGVQD (reference sequence). CDR3: CASSESGGLAGFF. In DNA form, the CDR3 reads TGCGCCAGCAGTGAGTCGGGGGGACTAGCGGGGTTCTTC.

The genes are TRBV20-1 and TRBJ2-1, with 7 nucleotides matching TRBD1. J was trimmed by 5 bases and V by 5 bases; bases with no gene match: 9. Germline V gives CDR1 DFQATT, CDR2 SNEGSKA (reference sequence). The CDR3 length is 14 residues. CDR3 loop: CSARTGAGHNEQFF. The CDR3 DNA reads as TGCAGTGCTCGTACAGGGGCGGGCCACAATGAGCAGTTCTTC.

This chain uses TRBV25-1 with TRBJ1-2, with 8 bases aligning to TRBD1. The CDR3 runs to 12 residues. Germline CDR1 reads MGHDK; CDR2 reads SYGVNS. V was clipped by 7 bases and J by 5 bases; unmatched bases: 3. The CDR3 nucleotides read TGTGCCAGCACTCGGACAGGGTATGGCTACACCTTC. Its protein product is CASTRTGYGYTF.

The sample holds one count of this clonotype. This CDR3 is CASSETTGNQPQHF. CDR3 sequence (DNA): TGTGCCAGCAGTGAAACGACAGGGAATCAGCCCCAGCATTTT. The genes are TRBV2 and TRBJ1-5, with 7 bases lining up with TRBD1. V gave up 2 bases and J gave up 4 bases; unmatched junction bases: 2. Germline V gene data show CDR1 as SNHLY and CDR2 as FYNNEI. The CDR3 runs 14 residues.

The genes are TRBV4-1 and TRBJ2-6; 10 nucleotides match TRBD1. CDR3 size: 17 residues. J was trimmed by 0 bases and V by 5 bases; bases with no gene match: 4. CDR1 and CDR2 (germline): MGHRA, YSYEKL. CDR3 residues: CASSSRDRGSGANVLTF. The CDR3 nucleotides are TGCGCCAGCAGCTCCCGGGACAGGGGCTCTGGGGCCAACGTCCTGACTTTC.

Written as DNA, the CDR3 is TGTGCCAGCAGCCAAGCCCAGCAAGAGACCCAGTACTTC. Its translation: CASSQAQQETQYF. This chain connects TRBV4-2 to TRBJ2-5; D is unclear. Trimming removed 1 base from V and 2 bases from J, with 5 bases in between. Germline CDR1 is LGHNA and CDR2 is YNFKEQ. The CDR3 length is 13 residues.

This clonotype was observed a few times. This chain links TRBV20-1 with TRBJ2-7; the match to TRBD1 covers 10 bases. J lost 2 bases, V lost 7 bases, and 8 bases had no gene match. The germline gives CDR1 DFQATT, CDR2 SNEGSKA (reference sequence). There are 14 residues in the CDR3. CDR3 loop: CSGAGDRGPYEQYF. The CDR3 nucleotides read TGCAGTGGAGCAGGGGACAGGGGTCCCTACGAGCAGTACTTC.

CDR3 DNA: TGTGCCAACGGAGACAATGAGCAGTTCTTC. It specifies CANGDNEQFF. The J gene is TRBJ2-1, the V gene TRBV7-9; no definite D call. Germline V CDR1 and CDR2: SEHNR, FQNEAQ (reference sequence). The CDR3 spans 10 residues. The V gene lost 10 bases and the J gene lost 5 bases, with 6 bases spanning the gap.

In this sample, this clonotype turned up a few times. The chain recombines TRBV5-1 with TRBJ2-4; 7 bases are shared with TRBD1. The germline gives CDR1 SGHRS, CDR2 YFSETQ. V lost 4 bases to trimming and J lost 7 bases; unmatched junction nucleotides: 8. This CDR3 is 14 amino acids long. Here the CDR3 DNA reads TGCGCCAGCAGCATCCAGACAGGGTTGAACATTCAGTACTTC. Translation gives CASSIQTGLNIQYF. The whole variable domain, filled in from reference TRBV5-1 and TRBJ2-4, reads KAGVTQTPRYLIKTRGQQVTLSCSPISGHRSVSWYQQTPGQGLQFLFEYFSETQRNKGNFPGRFSGRQFSNSRSEMNVSTLELGDSALYLCASSIQTGLNIQYFGAGTRLSVL.

V usage is TRBV10-3 and J usage is TRBJ2-1; 9 bases align to TRBD1. The V gene end was trimmed by 1 base and the J gene end by 6 bases; junction bases not matched to a gene: 4. There are 15 residues in the CDR3. Germline CDR1 reads ENHRY; CDR2 reads SYGVKD. CDR3 residues: CAISELTGGFNEQFF. CDR3 DNA: TGTGCCATCAGTGAGTTGACAGGGGGGTTCAATGAGCAGTTCTTC.

The chain couples TRBV21-1 to TRBJ1-1; the table names TRBD1, a call not compared with the DNA. TRBV21-1 is a recognized pseudogene. The CDR3 loop spans 16 amino acids. CDR3 in DNA: TGTGCCAGCAGCAGAGGTAGGGGGACACCTAGGACTGAAGCTTTCTTT. Amino acids: CASSRGRGTPRTEAFF.

V usage is TRBV4-1 and J usage is TRBJ2-7; the D is unclear. CDR1 MGHRA and CDR2 YSYEKL come from the germline V gene. The CDR3 length is 14 residues. V was shortened by 0 bases and J by 4 bases, with 10 bases between the two germline ends. CDR3 nucleotide sequence: TGCGCCAGCAGCCAAGATCCTTTCCGATACGAGCAGTACTTC. This codes for CASSQDPFRYEQYF.

The rearrangement uses TRBV20-1 and TRBJ2-7; TRBD1 matches at 8 bases. The CDR3 is 12 residues long. Germline V lookup: CDR1 DFQATT, CDR2 SNEGSKA (reference sequence). Trimming removed 4 bases from V and 5 bases from J; junction bases left unmatched: 4. In DNA, the CDR3 is TGCAGTGCTACCGGACAGGGCAACGAGCAGTACTTC. Its translation: CSATGQGNEQYF.

This clonotype was detected only a few times. This chain connects TRBV18 to TRBJ2-7; unclear D gene. Matching the DNA end better, TRBJ2-5 makes the J call doubtful. In germline, CDR1 is KGHSH, CDR2 LQKENI. The CDR3 has 14 residues. This CDR3 reads CASSPGSTQETQYF. Written as DNA, the CDR3 is TGTGCCAGCTCACCCGGGTCTACCCAAGAGACCCAGTACTTC.

The rearrangement uses TRBV28 and TRBJ2-5; 8 bases are a match to TRBD1. The DNA end lines up better with TRBJ2-4; the J call may be wrong. The CDR3 runs to 15 residues. Germline CDR1 MDHEN, CDR2 SYDVKM. The CDR3 spells CASSSRTGIKNIQYF. CDR3 sequence (DNA): TGTGCCAGCAGTTCGCGGACAGGGATAAAAAACATTCAGTACTTC.

This clonotype was seen a handful of times. This chain links TRBV3-1 with TRBJ2-5; D tentatively fits TRBD1 or TRBD2 (5 bases each). The CDR3 totals 15 residues. The germline CDR1 and CDR2 sequences are LGHDT and YNNKEL (reference sequence). Trimming stripped 0 bases from V and 6 bases from J, with 14 bases between. CDR3 loop: CASSQERSGPKTQYF. The CDR3 region has the DNA TGTGCCAGCAGCCAAGAAAGGTCGGGGCCGAAGACCCAGTACTTC.

The J gene is TRBJ2-3, the V gene TRBV29-1; D not certain. CDR3 length: 13 residues. CDR1 is SQVTM, CDR2 ANQGSEA, per germline. V lost 4 bases, J lost 0 bases, and 8 bases lay in between. DNA of the CDR3: TGCAGCGTTGGGGTAGGGAGCACAGATACGCAGTATTTT. This encodes CSVGVGSTDTQYF.

The rearrangement uses TRBV28 and TRBJ1-2; D is perhaps TRBD1 (6 bases). There are 15 residues in the CDR3. V shed 8 bases and J shed 8 bases, with 24 bases lying between them. Germline V gene sequence: CDR1 MDHEN, CDR2 SYDVKM. This CDR3 is CASGEVALRQEGYTF. CDR3 bases: TGTGCCAGCGGTGAAGTTGCCCTCAGACAGGAGGGCTACACCTTC.

There are a few counts of this clonotype. The chain is built from TRBV29-1 and TRBJ2-5, with a weak D call TRBD2 (5 bases). Germline loops: CDR1 SQVTM, CDR2 ANQGSEA. The CDR3 runs to 14 residues. Between the trimmed V and J ends, which lost 2 bases and 1 base, there was a span of 11 bases. The CDR3 loop is CSVEPRGTQETQYF. DNA of the CDR3: TGCAGCGTTGAACCCCGGGGAACCCAAGAGACCCAGTACTTC.

The rearrangement links TRBV5-1 to TRBJ2-3; D is undetermined. CDR1 SGHRS and CDR2 YFSETQ come from the germline V gene. The V end was cut by 4 bases, the J end by 6 bases, with 15 bases between. The CDR3 consists of 14 residues. The CDR3 DNA reads as TGCGCCAGCAGCGCGGTTTGGGTACGGGATACGCAGTATTTT. It encodes CASSAVWVRDTQYF.

This clonotype was recorded a few times. This chain connects TRBV24-1 to TRBJ2-5, with 7 bases lining up with TRBD2. Germline V lookup: CDR1 KGHDR, CDR2 SFDVKD. Trimming took 2 bases from V and 2 from J; bases not matched to a gene: 7. The CDR3 length is 16 residues. This CDR3 reads CATSDSGGPGQETQYF. CDR3 bases: TGTGCCACCAGTGATTCGGGAGGCCCGGGACAAGAGACCCAGTACTTC.

V gene TRBV2 combines with J gene TRBJ2-3, with TRBD2 matching over 9 bases. V dropped 11 bases and J dropped 4; count of bases not matched to a gene: 10. The CDR3 extends over 14 amino acids. Germline loops: CDR1 SNHLY, CDR2 FYNNEI. The CDR3 here is CAGNLAGLADTQYF. DNA for the CDR3: TGTGCCGGAAACCTAGCGGGGCTGGCAGATACGCAGTATTTT.

This clonotype has only a few counts. The gene calls are TRBV5-1 and TRBJ1-2, with 7 bases fitting TRBD1. CDR1 is SGHRS, CDR2 YFSETQ, per germline. V gave up 5 bases and J gave up 0 bases; unmatched junction bases: 4. The CDR3 extends over 14 amino acids. This CDR3 is CASRLDRSNYGYTF. CDR3 bases: TGCGCCAGCAGACTGGACAGGTCTAACTATGGCTACACCTTC.

V usage is TRBV4-2 and J usage is TRBJ1-6, with TRBD1 identical over 7 bases. The CDR3 covers 17 residues. The germline V gene encodes CDR1 LGHNA and CDR2 YNFKEQ. Trimming took 1 base from V and 10 from J; bases not matched to a gene: 13. CDR3 sequence reads: CASSQGSDRAIYSPLHF. The DNA of the CDR3 is TGTGCCAGCAGCCAAGGGTCCGACAGGGCGATCTACTCACCCCTCCACTTT.

The CDR3 coding sequence is TGTGCCAGCAGCTTTGGGCTAGCGGGGCCCAAACCTTGGGATGAGCAGTTCTTC. Translated, it gives CASSFGLAGPKPWDEQFF. The V and J genes are TRBV7-2 and TRBJ2-1; 9 nucleotides agree with TRBD2. Trimming cost V 3 bases and J 8 bases; bases outside gene matches: 17. The germline V gene encodes CDR1 SGHTA and CDR2 FQGNSA. The CDR3 is made up of 18 amino acids.

The genes are TRBV2 and TRBJ2-6; TRBD1 matches 7 bases. In germline, CDR1 is SNHLY, CDR2 FYNNEI. Trimming cost V 6 bases and J 0 bases; bases outside gene matches: 8. This CDR3 comprises 17 residues. The chain's CDR3 is CASSTLDRYSGANVLTF. The CDR3 region has the DNA TGTGCCAGCAGCACCTTGGACAGGTACTCTGGGGCCAACGTCCTGACTTTC.

CDR3 nucleotides: TGTGCCAGCAGCGGGACTAGCTTGGGAGAGACCCAGTACTTC. Amino acids: CASSGTSLGETQYF. The chain combines TRBV6-1 with TRBJ2-5, with TRBD2 matching 9 bases. CDR1 is MNHNS and CDR2 is SASEGT in the germline V gene. This CDR3 has 14 amino acids. V was clipped by 6 bases and J by 4 bases; unmatched bases: 6.